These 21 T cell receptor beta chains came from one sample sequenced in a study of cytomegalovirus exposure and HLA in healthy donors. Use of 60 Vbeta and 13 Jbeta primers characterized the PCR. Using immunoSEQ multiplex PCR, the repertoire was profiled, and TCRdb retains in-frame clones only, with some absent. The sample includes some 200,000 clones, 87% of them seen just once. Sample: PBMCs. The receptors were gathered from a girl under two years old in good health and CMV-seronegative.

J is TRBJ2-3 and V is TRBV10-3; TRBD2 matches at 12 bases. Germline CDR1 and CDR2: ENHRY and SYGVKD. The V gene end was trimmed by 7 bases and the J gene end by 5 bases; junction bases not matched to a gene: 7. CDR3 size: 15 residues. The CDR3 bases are TGTGCCATCAAGGCGACTAGCGGGGGAAGAGATACGCAGTATTTT. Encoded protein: CAIKATSGGRDTQYF.

The CDR3 here is CASSLSVRADYGYTF. CDR3 nucleotide sequence: TGTGCCAGCAGTTTATCGGTCAGGGCGGACTATGGCTACACCTTC. The chain joins TRBV27 to TRBJ1-2; D possibly corresponds to TRBD1 (5 bases). Trimming pared 0 bases from V and 3 bases from J, leaving 11 bases between. CDR3 length equals 15 residues. Germline lookup yields CDR1 MNHEY and CDR2 SMNVEV (reference sequence).

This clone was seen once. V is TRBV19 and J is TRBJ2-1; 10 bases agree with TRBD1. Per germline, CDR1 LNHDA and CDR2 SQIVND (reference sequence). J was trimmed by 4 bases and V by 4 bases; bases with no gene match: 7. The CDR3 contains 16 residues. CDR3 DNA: TGTGCCAGTAGTACAATCGACAGGGGGCAATACAATGAGCAGTTCTTC. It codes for CASSTIDRGQYNEQFF.

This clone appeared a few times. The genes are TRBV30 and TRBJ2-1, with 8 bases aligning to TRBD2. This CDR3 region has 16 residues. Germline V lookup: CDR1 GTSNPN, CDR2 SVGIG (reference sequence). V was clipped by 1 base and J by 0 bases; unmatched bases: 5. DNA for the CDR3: TGTGCCTGGAGTGCAAACGGACTAGCCTCCTACAATGAGCAGTTCTTC. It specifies CAWSANGLASYNEQFF. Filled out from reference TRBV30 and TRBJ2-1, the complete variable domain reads SQTIHQWPATLVQPVGSPLSLECTVEGTSNPNLYWYRQAAGRGLQLLFYSVGIGQISSEVPQNLSASRPQDRQFILSSKKLLLSDSGFYLCAWSANGLASYNEQFFGPGTRLTVL.

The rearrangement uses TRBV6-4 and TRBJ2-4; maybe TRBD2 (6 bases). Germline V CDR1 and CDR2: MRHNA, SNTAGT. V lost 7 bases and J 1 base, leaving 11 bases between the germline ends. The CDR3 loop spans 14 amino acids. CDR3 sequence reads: CASNSGVAKNIQYF. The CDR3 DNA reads TGTGCCAGCAACTCGGGAGTGGCCAAAAACATTCAGTACTTC.

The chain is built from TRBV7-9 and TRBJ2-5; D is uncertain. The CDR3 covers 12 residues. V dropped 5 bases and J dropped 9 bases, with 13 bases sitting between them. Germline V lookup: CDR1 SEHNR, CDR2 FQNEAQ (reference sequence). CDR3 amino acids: CASSQFLVAQYF. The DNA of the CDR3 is TGTGCCAGCAGCCAATTCCTAGTCGCCCAGTACTTC.

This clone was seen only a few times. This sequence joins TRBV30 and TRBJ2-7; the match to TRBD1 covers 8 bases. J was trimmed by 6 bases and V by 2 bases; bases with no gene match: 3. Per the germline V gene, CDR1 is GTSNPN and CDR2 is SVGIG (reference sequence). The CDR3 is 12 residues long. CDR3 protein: CAWSITGGEQYF. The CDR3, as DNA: TGTGCCTGGAGTATAACAGGGGGCGAGCAGTACTTC.

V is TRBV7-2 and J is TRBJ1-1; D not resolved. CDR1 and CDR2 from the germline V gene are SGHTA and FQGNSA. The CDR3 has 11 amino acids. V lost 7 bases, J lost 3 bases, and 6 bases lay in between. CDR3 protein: CASKRDTEAFF. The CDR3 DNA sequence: TGTGCCAGCAAGCGAGACACTGAAGCTTTCTTT.

The CDR3 region is CASTRQGRGNTEAFF. DNA for the CDR3: TGTGCCAGTACTCGACAGGGGAGAGGGAACACTGAAGCTTTCTTT. The chain links TRBV2 to TRBJ1-1; 8 nucleotides line up with TRBD1. The CDR3 has 15 residues. V trimming: 9 bases; J trimming: 1 base; junction bases outside the gene matches: 10. Germline V CDR1 and CDR2: SNHLY, FYNNEI.

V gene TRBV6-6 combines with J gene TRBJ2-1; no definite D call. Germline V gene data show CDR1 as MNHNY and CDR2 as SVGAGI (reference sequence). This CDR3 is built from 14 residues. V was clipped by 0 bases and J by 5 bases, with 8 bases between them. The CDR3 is CASSYSVANNEQFF. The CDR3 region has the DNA TGTGCCAGCAGTTACTCGGTAGCTAACAATGAGCAGTTCTTC.

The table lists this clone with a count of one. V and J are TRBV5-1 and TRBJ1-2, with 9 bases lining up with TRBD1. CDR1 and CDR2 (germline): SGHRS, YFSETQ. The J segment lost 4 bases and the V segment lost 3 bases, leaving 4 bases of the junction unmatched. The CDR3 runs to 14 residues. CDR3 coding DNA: TGCGCCAGCAGCTCGCTACAGGGGGCCTATGGCTACACCTTC. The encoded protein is CASSSLQGAYGYTF.

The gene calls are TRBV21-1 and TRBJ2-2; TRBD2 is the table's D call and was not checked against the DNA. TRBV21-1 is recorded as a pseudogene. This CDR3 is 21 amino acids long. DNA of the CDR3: TGTGCCAGCAGCATCTTCATACTGCGACTAGCGGGAGGGAGGGACACCGGGGAGCTGTTTTTT. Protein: CASSIFILRLAGGRDTGELFF.

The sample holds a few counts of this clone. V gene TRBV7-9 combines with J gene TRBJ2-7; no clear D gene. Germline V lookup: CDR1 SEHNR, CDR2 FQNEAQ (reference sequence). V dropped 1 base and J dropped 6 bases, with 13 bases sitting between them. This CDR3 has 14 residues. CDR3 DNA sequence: TGTGCCAGCAGCTTAGGAGGTCTCGGGTCCGAGCAGTACTTC. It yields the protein CASSLGGLGSEQYF.

The CDR3 is CASRGPGGTDTQYF. The CDR3 DNA reads as TGTGCCAGCAGGGGGCCGGGTGGCACAGATACGCAGTATTTT. This chain uses TRBV2 with TRBJ2-3, with D tentatively TRBD1 (5 bases). V was shortened by 6 bases and J by 1 base, with 11 bases between the two germline ends. The CDR3 extends over 14 amino acids. The germline gives CDR1 SNHLY, CDR2 FYNNEI.

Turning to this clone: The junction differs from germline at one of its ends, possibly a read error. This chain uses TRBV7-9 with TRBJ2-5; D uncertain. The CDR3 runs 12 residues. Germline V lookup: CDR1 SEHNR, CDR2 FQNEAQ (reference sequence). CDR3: CSSSLVSETQYF. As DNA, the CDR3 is TGTTCCAGCAGCTTAGTCTCAGAGACCCAGTACTTC. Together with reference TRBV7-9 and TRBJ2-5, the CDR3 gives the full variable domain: DTGVSQNPRHKITKRGQNVTFRCDPISEHNRLYWYRQTLGQGPEFLTYFQNEAQLEKSRLLSDRFSAERPKGSFSTLEIQRTEQGDSAMYLCSSSLVSETQYFGPGTRLLVL.

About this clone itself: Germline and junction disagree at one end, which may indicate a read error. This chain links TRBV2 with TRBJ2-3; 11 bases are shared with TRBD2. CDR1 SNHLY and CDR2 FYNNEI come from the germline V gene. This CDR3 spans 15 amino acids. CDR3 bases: TGTGCCAGCACCCCGACCGAATTAGCGGGAGGGTTATTGGATTTT. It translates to CASTPTELAGGLLDF.

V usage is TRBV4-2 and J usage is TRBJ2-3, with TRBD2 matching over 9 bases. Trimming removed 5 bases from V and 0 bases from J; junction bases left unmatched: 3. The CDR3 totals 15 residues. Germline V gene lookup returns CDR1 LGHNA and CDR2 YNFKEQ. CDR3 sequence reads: CASSSTSGSTDTQYF. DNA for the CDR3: TGTGCCAGCAGCTCGACTAGCGGCAGCACAGATACGCAGTATTTT.

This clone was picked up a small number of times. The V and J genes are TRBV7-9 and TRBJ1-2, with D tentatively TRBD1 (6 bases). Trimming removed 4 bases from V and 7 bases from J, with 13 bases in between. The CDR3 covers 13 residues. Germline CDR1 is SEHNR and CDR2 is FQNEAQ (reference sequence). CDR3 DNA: TGTGCCAGCAGCTCCGGGACACCGGGTGGCTACACCTTC. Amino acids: CASSSGTPGGYTF.

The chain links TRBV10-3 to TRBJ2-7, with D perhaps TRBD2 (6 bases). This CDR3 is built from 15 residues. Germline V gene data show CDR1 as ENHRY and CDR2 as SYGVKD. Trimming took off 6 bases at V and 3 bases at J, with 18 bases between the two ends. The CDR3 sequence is CAIRTIADLNYEQYF. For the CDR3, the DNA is TGTGCCATCAGAACGATAGCGGACTTGAACTACGAGCAGTACTTC.

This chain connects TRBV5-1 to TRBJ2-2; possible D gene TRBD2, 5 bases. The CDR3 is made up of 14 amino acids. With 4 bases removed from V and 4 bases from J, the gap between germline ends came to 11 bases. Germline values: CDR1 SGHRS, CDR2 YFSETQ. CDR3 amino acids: CASSPGRPTGELFF. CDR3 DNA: TGCGCCAGCAGCCCGGGGAGACCCACCGGGGAGCTGTTTTTT.

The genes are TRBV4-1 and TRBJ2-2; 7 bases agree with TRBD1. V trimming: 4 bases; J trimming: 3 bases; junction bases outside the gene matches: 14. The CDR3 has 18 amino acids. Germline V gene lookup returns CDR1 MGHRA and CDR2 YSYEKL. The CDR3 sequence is CASSPTYRQGTDTGELFF. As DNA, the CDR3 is TGCGCCAGCAGCCCGACTTATAGACAGGGTACCGACACCGGGGAGCTGTTTTTT.